This TCR beta chain originates from a study of cytomegalovirus exposure and HLA in healthy donors. This PCR relied on a set of 60 Vbeta primers and 13 Jbeta primers. Original analysis: It was a later analysis that counted roughly 79 million unique TCR beta chains, of which some 10 million were shared. Libraries were prepared by immunoSEQ multiplex PCR; TCRdb keeps only in-frame clonotypes and omits some of them. The DNA gave D and trimming, while V, J and clone size come from that table. The data show under 150,000 clones, approximately 80% seen once. Donors had nominal health at sampling but likely had unrecorded immune exposures. This clone was seen a few times. Sequencing input: PBMCs. The receptor comes from a male donor in good health and CMV-seronegative.

The CDR3 spells CASSRTSGIAYEQYF. CDR3 DNA: TGTGCCAGTAGTCGGACTAGCGGGATTGCCTACGAGCAGTACTTC. The rearrangement uses TRBV19 and TRBJ2-7, with 12 nucleotides matching TRBD2. This CDR3 has 15 amino acids. J was trimmed by 2 bases and V by 5 bases; bases with no gene match: 4. Germline CDR1 and CDR2: LNHDA and SQIVND (reference sequence).